Sequencing of this TCR beta chain was carried out in a study of T cell responses to AZD1222 COVID-19 vaccine. At the level of the study: Second-dose intervals of approximately 4 or approximately 12 weeks were pooled. Study-level points and caveats: Across the whole spike, CD4 TCRs peaked at regions 160-218 and 743-854. In a largely white British group with more females than males, clonal diversity was possibly underestimated.

The assay was immunoSEQ multiplex PCR, and TCRdb's table has in-frame clones only and misses some. Of more than 60,000 clones in the sample, roughly 82% were seen once. CDR1 and CDR2 from the germline V gene are KGHSH and LQKENI. This CDR3 has 12 amino acids. V lost 3 bases to trimming and J lost 8 bases, with 8 bases between them. Note on this clone: As yet, its antigen is unknown.

The sequencing here drew on peripheral blood, taken on day 0 of AZD1222 vaccination. The gene calls are TRBV18 and TRBJ2-1; D ambiguous. The sequence derives from an adult in good health. The chain's CDR3 is CASSPTIDEQFF. For the CDR3, the DNA is TGTGCCAGCTCACCTACTATCGATGAGCAGTTCTTC.